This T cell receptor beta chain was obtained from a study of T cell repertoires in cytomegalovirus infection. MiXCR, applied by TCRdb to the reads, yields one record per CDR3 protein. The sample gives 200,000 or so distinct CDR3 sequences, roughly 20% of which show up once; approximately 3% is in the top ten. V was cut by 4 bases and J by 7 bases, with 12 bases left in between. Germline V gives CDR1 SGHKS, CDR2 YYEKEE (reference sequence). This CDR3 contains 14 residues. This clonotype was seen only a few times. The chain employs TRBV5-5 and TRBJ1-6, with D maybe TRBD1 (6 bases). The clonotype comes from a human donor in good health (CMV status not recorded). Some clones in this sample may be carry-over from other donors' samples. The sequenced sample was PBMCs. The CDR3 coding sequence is TGTGCCAGCAGCCCCGGGACAAGAAATTCACCCCTCCACTTT. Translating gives CASSPGTRNSPLHF.